A selection of T cell receptor beta chains follows, all from one sample in a study of post-analysis software for immune sequencing data. MiXCR, run by TCRdb on the PCR reads, gives a single entry per CDR3 protein. The data contain approximately 350,000 distinct CDR3 sequences, approximately 33% of them seen just once; the ten biggest clones take up about an eighth. The sequencing sample was made of blood. All receptors derive from a girl between 10 and 17 years old with multiple sclerosis. Both conserved end residues are part of each CDR3. A D gene is named only where the DNA matches it firmly. Clone size is not always given. Where it is, it says once, few, many or a class for expanded clones.

J gene: TRBJ2-5
V gene: TRBV29-1
D gene: TRBD1
clone size: few
CDR3 DNA: TGCAGCGCGCTAGGACAGGGAGTAGAGACCCAGTACTTC
CDR3 protein: CSALGQGVETQYF

J gene: TRBJ2-5
V gene: TRBV7-3
D gene: TRBD1
clone size: many
CDR3 DNA: TGTGCCAGCAGCTTGACAGGGGAAGAGACCCAGTACTTC
CDR3 protein: CASSLTGEETQYF

J gene: TRBJ2-3
V gene: TRBV5-1
D gene: -
clone size: -
CDR3 DNA: TGCGCCAGCAGCTTCGACAGCACAGATACGCAGTATTTT
CDR3 protein: CASSFDSTDTQYF

J gene: TRBJ1-2
V gene: TRBV3-1
D gene: TRBD1
clone size: few
CDR3 DNA: TGTGCCAGCAGACCCTCAGGGGGCCTGGGCTATGGCTACACCTTC
CDR3 protein: CASRPSGGLGYGYTF

J gene: TRBJ2-5
V gene: TRBV7-8
D gene: -
clone size: -
CDR3 DNA: TGTGCCAGCAGCTTAGAATCGGGCCGGAAGACCCAGTACTTC
CDR3 protein: CASSLESGRKTQYF

J gene: TRBJ2-1
V gene: TRBV7-8
D gene: -
clone size: once
CDR3 DNA: TGTGCCAGCAGCTTTCTTGGAGAGGGCGGTGAGCAGTTCTTC
CDR3 protein: CASSFLGEGGEQFF

J gene: TRBJ2-3
V gene: TRBV12-3/TRBV12-4
D gene: -
clone size: -
CDR3 DNA: TGTGCCAGCAGTTTGAAATATGAGCGGTTGTACACAGATACGCAGTATTTT
CDR3 protein: CASSLKYERLYTDTQYF

J gene: TRBJ1-5
V gene: TRBV5-1
D gene: -
clone size: -
CDR3 DNA: TGCGCCAGCAGCGAATTATCCGGGGTAAATCAGCCCCAGCATTTT
CDR3 protein: CASSELSGVNQPQHF

J gene: TRBJ1-2
V gene: TRBV5-1
D gene: -
clone size: once
CDR3 DNA: TGCGCCAGCAGCTTGGAAGACACCAGGGGCTATGACTACACCTTC
CDR3 protein: CASSLEDTRGYDYTF

J gene: TRBJ2-1
V gene: TRBV13
D gene: -
clone size: few
CDR3 DNA: TGTGCCAGCAGCTTTTCTTCGACGAGGAGTAGGGAGCAGTTCTTC
CDR3 protein: CASSFSSTRSREQFF

J gene: TRBJ2-3
V gene: TRBV7-9
D gene: TRBD2
clone size: -
CDR3 DNA: TGTGCCAGCAGCGCGGGGGACGGCGGCACAGATACGCAGTATTTT
CDR3 protein: CASSAGDGGTDTQYF

J gene: TRBJ2-3
V gene: TRBV4-1
D gene: -
clone size: -
CDR3 DNA: TGCGCCAGCAGCCAAGATCCGGAAAGCACAGATACGCAGTATTTT
CDR3 protein: CASSQDPESTDTQYF

J gene: TRBJ2-7
V gene: TRBV28
D gene: TRBD2
clone size: many
CDR3 DNA: TGTGCCAGCAGTTTGCTAGCGGGTTTTACCTACGAGCAGTACTTC
CDR3 protein: CASSLLAGFTYEQYF

J gene: TRBJ2-7
V gene: TRBV7-9
D gene: -
clone size: -
CDR3 DNA: TGTGCCAGCAGCGGGACGAAAATGGACGGGAATTCCTACGAGCAGTACTTC
CDR3 protein: CASSGTKMDGNSYEQYF

J gene: TRBJ2-3
V gene: TRBV20-1
D gene: -
clone size: -
CDR3 DNA: TGCAGTGCTGAAGGGACCTCAACCCCAGATACGCAGTATTTT
CDR3 protein: CSAEGTSTPDTQYF

J gene: TRBJ2-3
V gene: TRBV7-4
D gene: -
clone size: -
CDR3 DNA: TGTGCCAGCAGCTCATGCCAGACCGCAGATACGCAGTATTTT
CDR3 protein: CASSSCQTADTQYF

J gene: TRBJ2-2
V gene: TRBV12-3/TRBV12-4
D gene: -
clone size: -
CDR3 DNA: TGTGCCAGCAGTATAGAGACAGGCGCCGGGGAGCTGTTTTTT
CDR3 protein: CASSIETGAGELFF

J gene: TRBJ1-4
V gene: TRBV28
D gene: -
clone size: few
CDR3 DNA: TGTGCCAGCAGTTCCCCGGGGGCCCTGAATGAAAAACTGTTTTTT
CDR3 protein: CASSSPGALNEKLFF

J gene: TRBJ2-7
V gene: TRBV7-2
D gene: -
clone size: -
CDR3 DNA: TGTGCCAGCAGCCGCTACAGGGACGAGCAGTACTTC
CDR3 protein: CASSRYRDEQYF

J gene: TRBJ1-5
V gene: TRBV6-6
D gene: -
clone size: -
CDR3 DNA: TGTGCCAGCAGACCACAGGGATCCGATCAGCCCCAGCATTTT
CDR3 protein: CASRPQGSDQPQHF

J gene: TRBJ2-5
V gene: TRBV7-2
D gene: -
clone size: -
CDR3 DNA: TGTGCCAGCAGCTTAAGACTAATTCCAGGGGAGACCCAGTACTTC
CDR3 protein: CASSLRLIPGETQYF

J gene: TRBJ2-6
V gene: TRBV7-3
D gene: -
clone size: -
CDR3 DNA: TGTGCCAGCAGCTCAATACCTACTACAGGGTTTGCTGGGGCCAACGTCCCGACTTTC
CDR3 protein: CASSSIPTTGFAGANVPTF

J gene: TRBJ2-5
V gene: TRBV5-1
D gene: -
clone size: -
CDR3 DNA: TGCGCCAGCAGCCCCCCGACCGGGGCCCAAGAGACCCAGTACTTC
CDR3 protein: CASSPPTGAQETQYF

J gene: TRBJ2-4
V gene: TRBV6-6
D gene: TRBD2
clone size: -
CDR3 DNA: TGTGCCAGCAGGGCGGGGGGGCAAGGCAAAAACATTCAGTACTTC
CDR3 protein: CASRAGGQGKNIQYF

J gene: TRBJ2-2
V gene: TRBV6-6
D gene: -
clone size: -
CDR3 DNA: TGTGCCAGCAGTTACCCCAACACCGGGGAGCTGTTTTTT
CDR3 protein: CASSYPNTGELFF

J gene: TRBJ2-3
V gene: TRBV28
D gene: -
clone size: -
CDR3 DNA: TGTGCCAGCTACCCACAGGGAGGATCAGATACGCAGTATTTT
CDR3 protein: CASYPQGGSDTQYF

J gene: TRBJ2-3
V gene: TRBV7-3
D gene: -
clone size: few
CDR3 DNA: TGTGCCAGCAGCCGTAATGGAAGGGATACGCAGTATTTT
CDR3 protein: CASSRNGRDTQYF

J gene: TRBJ2-1
V gene: TRBV5-1
D gene: TRBD1
clone size: -
CDR3 DNA: TGCGCCAGCAGCCAAAACAGGGGACGGAATGAGCAGTTCTTC
CDR3 protein: CASSQNRGRNEQFF